These 15 T cell receptor beta chains share one sample of origin, sequenced in a study of CD8 T cells in Susac syndrome. The RNA, about 0.45 to 1 ug, was put through reverse transcription using random hexamers. TCRdb re-called the immunoSEQ multiplex PCR reads with MiXCR, one entry per CDR3 protein. The sample contains 73,000 or so distinct CDR3 sequences, about 95% of which appear only once. Source material: CD8+ T cells from PBMCs. These receptor sequences come from a human donor with multiple sclerosis.

The chain recombines TRBV5-1 with TRBJ1-1; 7 bases match TRBD1. CDR3 size: 15 residues. The V gene's germline CDR1 is SGHRS and CDR2 YFSETQ. The J segment lost 5 bases and the V segment lost 0 bases, leaving 7 bases of the junction unmatched. The CDR3 coding sequence is TGCGCCAGCAGCTTGGTGGAGGGGGCGAGGACTGAAGCTTTCTTT. It yields the protein CASSLVEGARTEAFF.

The V call is TRBV12-3 or TRBV12-4, the J call TRBJ2-6, with 7 nucleotides matching TRBD1. With 6 bases clipped from V and 1 base from J, the junction kept 3 bases outside the gene matches. CDR3 length: 15 residues. This CDR3 is CASSPTGSGANVLTF. The CDR3, as DNA: TGTGCCAGCAGCCCGACAGGGTCTGGGGCCAACGTCCTGACTTTC.

This chain uses TRBV7-2 with TRBJ2-3, with 8 bases fitting TRBD2. The germline CDR1 and CDR2 sequences are SGHTA and FQGNSA. The V gene end was trimmed by 5 bases and the J gene end by 5 bases; junction bases not matched to a gene: 9. The CDR3 is 15 residues long. The CDR3 nucleotides are TGTGCCAGCAGCCCCCTTGCGGGAGGAGTAGATACGCAGTATTTT. Amino acid sequence: CASSPLAGGVDTQYF.

The chain employs TRBV28 and TRBJ2-1; TRBD2 is a possible D gene (6 bases). The CDR3 totals 14 residues. Looked up from germline, CDR1 is MDHEN and CDR2 is SYDVKM. Trimming left V 2 bases short and J 9 bases short, with 14 bases between. The CDR3 reads CASSLRQGGAEQFF. The CDR3 DNA reads TGTGCCAGCAGTTTAAGGCAAGGAGGGGCTGAGCAGTTCTTC.

The CDR3: CASSLGGAGGVNEQFF. The DNA for the CDR3 is TGTGCCAGCAGCTTAGGTGGGGCGGGGGGAGTGAATGAGCAGTTCTTC. The gene calls are TRBV13 and TRBJ2-1, with 8 positions matching TRBD2. The V and J ends lost 0 bases and 7 bases, in that order; junction bases with no gene match: 8. The CDR3 has 16 residues. Germline CDR1 reads PRHDT; CDR2 reads FYEKMQ (reference sequence).

This clonotype has just one count. V usage is TRBV29-1 and J usage is TRBJ2-6; D unresolved. This CDR3 has 13 residues. Germline CDR1 SQVTM, CDR2 ANQGSEA. V lost 4 bases, J lost 0 bases, and 4 bases lay in between. The CDR3 is CSVAYSGANVLTF. CDR3 nucleotides: TGCAGCGTTGCATACTCTGGGGCCAACGTCCTGACTTTC.

V and J are TRBV12-3 or TRBV12-4 and TRBJ1-4; no reliable D call. There are 12 residues in the CDR3. V dropped 6 bases and J dropped 8 bases, with 10 bases sitting between them. In nucleotides, the CDR3 is TGTGCCAGCAGCCCCGGTGGAGAAAAACTGTTTTTT. Translated: CASSPGGEKLFF.

This rearrangement joins TRBV4-3 to TRBJ2-3; possibly TRBD1 or TRBD2 for D (7 bases each). Germline V lookup: CDR1 LGHNA, CDR2 YSLEER. This CDR3 is 19 amino acids long. Trimming cost V 4 bases and J 2 bases, with 25 bases left between them. For the CDR3, the DNA is TGCGCCAGCAGCCCTACATCGAGCGGGGCCAGGGGGTTCACAGATACGCAGTATTTT. It is translated as CASSPTSSGARGFTDTQYF.

The rearrangement joins TRBV3-1 to TRBJ1-1; unclear D gene. Germline V CDR1 and CDR2: LGHDT, YNNKEL (reference sequence). This CDR3 is 16 amino acids long. Trimming left V 0 bases short and J 1 base short, with 12 bases between. The CDR3 is CASSQDILGWNTEAFF. As DNA, the CDR3 is TGTGCCAGCAGCCAAGATATACTGGGTTGGAACACTGAAGCTTTCTTT.

J is TRBJ2-1 and V is TRBV25-1, with D perhaps matching TRBD2 (5 bases). The V gene's germline CDR1 is MGHDK and CDR2 SYGVNS. This CDR3 is built from 11 residues. Trimming took 8 bases from V and 4 from J, leaving 6 bases between them. The CDR3 protein is CASGGYNEQFF. The CDR3 bases are TGTGCCAGCGGAGGTTACAATGAGCAGTTCTTC.

The CDR3 sequence is CATKGQGAGNTIYF. In DNA, the CDR3 is TGTGCCACCAAGGGACAGGGAGCTGGAAACACCATATATTTT. The rearrangement links TRBV15 to TRBJ1-3; 9 nucleotides line up with TRBD1. V trimming: 7 bases; J trimming: 2 bases; junction bases outside the gene matches: 3. CDR3 length: 14 amino acids. CDR1 and CDR2 from the germline V gene are LNHNV and YYDKDF (reference sequence).

The V call is TRBV6-5, the J call TRBJ2-2; D is possibly TRBD1 (6 bases). The germline V gene encodes CDR1 MNHEY and CDR2 SVGAGI. V was pared by 2 bases and J by 6 bases, with 10 bases between. This CDR3 contains 14 residues. CDR3 amino acids: CASSYGRGAGELFF. Written as DNA, the CDR3 is TGTGCCAGCAGTTACGGCAGGGGAGCCGGGGAGCTGTTTTTT.

The chain links TRBV6-5 to TRBJ2-5; D tentatively reads TRBD1 or TRBD2 (6 bases each). Trimming removed 4 bases at V and 3 bases at J, with 12 bases between. The CDR3 is 14 amino acids. Germline V gene sequence: CDR1 MNHEY, CDR2 SVGAGI. Written as DNA, the CDR3 is TGTGCCAGCAGTTCGACAGGAGGGGAAGAGACCCAGTACTTC. Translating it yields CASSSTGGEETQYF.

The V and J genes are TRBV11-2 and TRBJ1-2, with 7 bases fitting TRBD1. The CDR3 length is 15 residues. The V and J ends lost 5 bases and 3 bases, in that order; junction bases with no gene match: 9. Looked up from germline, CDR1 is SGHAT and CDR2 is FQNNGV. The CDR3 loop reads CASSLHGQAYYGYTF. DNA for the CDR3: TGTGCCAGCAGCCTGCACGGACAGGCTTACTATGGCTACACCTTC.

The chain has TRBV6-1 and TRBJ2-7; D not resolved. Trimming took 8 bases from V and 4 from J, leaving 24 bases between them. The CDR3 totals 16 residues. The germline V gene encodes CDR1 MNHNS and CDR2 SASEGT. The CDR3 bases are TGTGCCAGCGGTGGCGACGGTACCCTTAGTGGGTACGAGCAGTACTTC. This codes for CASGGDGTLSGYEQYF.